The 26 T cell receptor beta chains listed next were all sequenced from one sample in a study of beta chain features in type 1 diabetes. Expressed TCRB transcripts were sequenced after all isolated RNA was converted to cDNA. The assay was immunoSEQ multiplex PCR, and TCRdb's table has in-frame clones only and misses some. Among fewer than 900,000 clones, about 17% were seen once, and the ten largest hold 0.02% to 0.025%. Source material: naive CD4+ T cells from blood. The receptors were gathered from a woman under 30 in good health.

There are a few counts of this clone. V gene TRBV7-2 combines with J gene TRBJ2-3, with D hard to call. This CDR3 is built from 14 residues. The ends were cut back, 2 bases at V and 4 bases at J, with 10 bases in the middle. CDR1 and CDR2 from the germline V gene are SGHTA and FQGNSA. The DNA for the CDR3 is TGTGCCAGCAGCTTATCCAGTTTGGCAGATACGCAGTATTTT. Translated, it gives CASSLSSLADTQYF.

This clone was counted a single time. This rearrangement joins TRBV2 to TRBJ2-7; TRBD2 matches at 14 bases. V lost 9 bases, J lost 6 bases, and 7 bases stayed unmatched. Germline CDR1 is SNHLY and CDR2 is FYNNEI. CDR3 length equals 14 residues. This CDR3 reads CASGTSGSIPEQYF. CDR3 coding DNA: TGTGCCAGTGGGACTAGCGGGAGCATTCCCGAGCAGTACTTC.

This clone was recorded a few times. This chain connects TRBV5-1 to TRBJ2-1, with TRBD2 matching over 8 bases. V trimming: 0 bases; J trimming: 3 bases; junction bases outside the gene matches: 8. Germline V lookup: CDR1 SGHRS, CDR2 YFSETQ. The CDR3 is made up of 17 amino acids. Here the CDR3 DNA reads TGCGCCAGCAGCTTGGAGGAGGTAGCGGGACTCTACAATGAGCAGTTCTTC. It translates to CASSLEEVAGLYNEQFF. Based on the CDR3 plus reference TRBV5-1 and TRBJ2-1, the full variable domain is KAGVTQTPRYLIKTRGQQVTLSCSPISGHRSVSWYQQTPGQGLQFLFEYFSETQRNKGNFPGRFSGRQFSNSRSEMNVSTLELGDSALYLCASSLEEVAGLYNEQFFGPGTRLTVL.

This clone was observed a few times. The chain has TRBV7-8 and TRBJ2-3; D might be TRBD1 (6 bases). The CDR3 extends over 17 amino acids. Germline V gives CDR1 SGHVS, CDR2 FQNEAQ. V gave up 3 bases and J gave up 2 bases, with 18 bases separating them. CDR3 nucleotides: TGTGCCAGCAGCTTGGGTGGGGGCACCACCTACACAGATACGCAGTATTTT. It codes for CASSLGGGTTYTDTQYF.

This clone was seen more than once but under ten times. This chain links TRBV4-3 with TRBJ1-4; D is unclear. This CDR3 region has 12 residues. Between the trimmed V and J ends, which lost 4 bases and 8 bases, there was a span of 8 bases. Germline V gene data show CDR1 as LGHNA and CDR2 as YSLEER. The CDR3 DNA reads TGCGCCAGCAGCCTCAGAGGGGAAAAACTGTTTTTT. Amino acid sequence: CASSLRGEKLFF.

The rearrangement uses TRBV2 and TRBJ2-7; possibly TRBD1 or TRBD2 for D (5 bases each). Germline CDR1 and CDR2: SNHLY and FYNNEI. Trimming left V 4 bases short and J 1 base short, with 8 bases between. There are 13 residues in the CDR3. CDR3 loop: CASSGDASYEQYF. CDR3 nucleotides: TGTGCCAGCAGTGGGGACGCATCCTACGAGCAGTACTTC.

The rearrangement uses TRBV10-3 and TRBJ2-3; the match to TRBD2 covers 13 bases. Germline V gives CDR1 ENHRY, CDR2 SYGVKD. This CDR3 is 17 amino acids long. V shed 6 bases, J shed 2 bases, and the junction held 8 bases outside the gene matches. The CDR3 spells CAISFSGTSGTTDTQYF. In DNA form, the CDR3 reads TGTGCCATCAGCTTCTCCGGGACTAGCGGGACCACAGATACGCAGTATTTT.

This clone was seen more than once but under ten times. The chain employs TRBV28 and TRBJ1-4; 9 bases are shared with TRBD1. This CDR3 contains 15 residues. The trim removed 5 bases at V and 4 bases at J, leaving 5 bases unmatched. CDR1 is MDHEN, CDR2 SYDVKM, per germline. Here the CDR3 reads CASSPRTGVNEKLFF. The CDR3 nucleotides are TGTGCCAGCAGTCCCCGGACAGGGGTTAATGAAAAACTGTTTTTT.

The rearrangement joins TRBV9 to TRBJ2-1; a possible D gene is TRBD1 (5 bases). The germline V gene encodes CDR1 SGDLS and CDR2 YYNGEE. CDR3 size: 17 residues. V was trimmed by 2 bases and J by 1 base, leaving 16 bases between them. The CDR3 DNA reads TGTGCCAGCAGCGTTCTGGCTAGTTCAGGGTCCTACAATGAGCAGTTCTTC. This encodes CASSVLASSGSYNEQFF.

The table lists this clone with a few counts. The chain links TRBV15 to TRBJ2-3, with 11 bases aligning to TRBD1. From germline, CDR1 is LNHNV and CDR2 YYDKDF (reference sequence). CDR3 size: 16 residues. With V trimmed by 3 bases and J by 3 bases, 5 bases remained unmatched. The CDR3 loop is CATSRDRGPRTDTQYF. The CDR3 DNA reads TGTGCCACCAGCAGGGACAGGGGGCCGCGGACAGATACGCAGTATTTT.

The chain has TRBV7-3 and TRBJ1-1; no firm D call. CDR3 length equals 14 residues. Trimming cost V 2 bases and J 0 bases, with 7 bases left between them. Germline CDR1 and CDR2: SGHTA and FQGTGA. The CDR3 DNA sequence: TGTGCCAGCAGCTTACCATCCATGAACACTGAAGCTTTCTTT. This gives the protein CASSLPSMNTEAFF.

This sequence joins TRBV4-2 and TRBJ2-2, with D perhaps TRBD1 or TRBD2 (6 bases each). CDR3 size: 15 residues. Germline values: CDR1 LGHNA, CDR2 YNFKEQ. Between the trimmed V and J ends, which lost 3 bases and 4 bases, there was a span of 12 bases. In DNA form, the CDR3 reads TGTGCCAGCAGCCATTCCAGGGGAGGCACCGGGGAGCTGTTTTTT. It is translated as CASSHSRGGTGELFF.

In its sample, this clone was seen a few times. The CDR3: CASSQERYLYNEQFF. The DNA for the CDR3 is TGTGCCAGCAGCCAAGAGCGGTACCTTTACAATGAGCAGTTCTTC. This chain links TRBV4-2 with TRBJ2-1, with unresolved D. Germline V gene sequence: CDR1 LGHNA, CDR2 YNFKEQ. This CDR3 comprises 15 residues. Trimming stripped 0 bases from V and 4 bases from J, with 10 bases between.

This clone was recorded only once. At the DNA level, this CDR3 is encoded by other sequences in the same sample as well. This chain uses TRBV14 with TRBJ2-5; D ambiguous. Germline V gives CDR1 SGHDN, CDR2 FVKESK. V was shortened by 1 base and J by 5 bases, with 5 bases between the two germline ends. The CDR3 runs 12 residues. This CDR3 reads CASSQARETQYF. As DNA, the CDR3 is TGTGCCAGCAGCCAAGCCAGGGAGACCCAGTACTTC.

This clone was recorded a few times. The chain links TRBV7-2 to TRBJ2-7, with 7 bases identical to TRBD2. Looked up from germline, CDR1 is SGHTA and CDR2 is FQGNSA. This CDR3 has 16 residues. Trimming removed 2 bases from V and 3 bases from J; junction bases left unmatched: 10. Here the CDR3 reads CASSLMVAGEGYEQYF. For the CDR3, the DNA is TGTGCCAGCAGCTTAATGGTGGCGGGAGAAGGCTACGAGCAGTACTTC.

This chain joins TRBV7-8 and TRBJ1-2; 9 nucleotides agree with TRBD1. CDR1 SGHVS and CDR2 FQNEAQ come from the germline V gene. V was pared by 1 base and J by 2 bases, with 2 bases of the junction left unmatched. This CDR3 has 15 residues. The CDR3 loop is CASSLGGQGNYGYTF. CDR3 bases: TGTGCCAGCAGCTTAGGCGGACAGGGGAACTATGGCTACACCTTC.

This chain uses TRBV18 with TRBJ2-7; the match to TRBD1 covers 10 bases. The CDR3 extends over 14 amino acids. J gave up 3 bases and V 5 bases, and 4 bases lay outside the gene matches. CDR1 and CDR2 (germline): KGHSH, LQKENI. CDR3 sequence (DNA): TGTGCCAGCTCAGCGGGACAGGGGCTCTACGAGCAGTACTTC. Protein product: CASSAGQGLYEQYF.

V usage is TRBV25-1 and J usage is TRBJ2-1; 7 nucleotides agree with TRBD2. Trimming at V came to 6 bases and at J to 15 bases, leaving 11 bases not matched to a gene. This CDR3 comprises 12 residues. Germline assignment: CDR1 MGHDK and CDR2 SYGVNS. CDR3 nucleotides: TGTGCCAGCAGCTTAGTTGGCGGGAGTGGGTTCTTC. Amino acids: CASSLVGGSGFF.

This clone was detected a few times. The V and J genes are TRBV18 and TRBJ2-7; D ambiguous. The CDR3 contains 15 residues. V was trimmed by 3 bases and J by 3 bases, leaving 15 bases between them. Germline V CDR1 and CDR2: KGHSH, LQKENI. This CDR3 reads CASSPPGSIYYEQYF. Written as DNA, the CDR3 is TGTGCCAGCTCACCGCCCGGTTCTATTTACTACGAGCAGTACTTC.

This clone was observed a few times. V usage is TRBV19 and J usage is TRBJ2-1; TRBD2 agrees at 13 bases. V lost 2 bases, J lost 5 bases, and 12 bases stayed unmatched. The germline V gene has CDR1 LNHDA and CDR2 SQIVND (reference sequence). The CDR3 is made up of 19 amino acids. The CDR3 DNA follows: TGTGCCAGTAGTATACCTCGGACTAGCGGGAGAGGGCGAGACAATGAGCAGTTCTTC. It specifies CASSIPRTSGRGRDNEQFF.

In its sample, this clone was seen a few times. The chain has TRBV20-1 and TRBJ1-2; the D is unclear. Trimming left V 7 bases short and J 0 bases short, with 3 bases between. Germline V CDR1 and CDR2: DFQATT, SNEGSKA (reference sequence). The CDR3 covers 10 residues. CDR3: CSVPNYGYTF. DNA for the CDR3: TGCAGTGTACCTAACTATGGCTACACCTTC.

This clone was counted a few times. V is TRBV7-2 and J is TRBJ1-1; D unclear. The CDR3 runs 12 residues. Germline CDR1 is SGHTA and CDR2 is FQGNSA. The ends were cut back, 5 bases at V and 10 bases at J, with 14 bases in the middle. CDR3 DNA sequence: TGTGCCAGCAGCCCCGGCCTGGGAACAGCTTTCTTT. Translation gives CASSPGLGTAFF.

The V gene is TRBV27, the J gene TRBJ1-1, with a weak D call TRBD1 (5 bases). Trimming stripped 8 bases from V and 1 base from J, with 11 bases between. CDR3 length: 13 residues. Germline CDR1 reads MNHEY; CDR2 reads SMNVEV (reference sequence). The CDR3 DNA follows: TGTGCCAGCGGACTCAGGGAGAACACTGAAGCTTTCTTT. The encoded protein is CASGLRENTEAFF.

The genes are TRBV18 and TRBJ2-7, with a weak D call TRBD2 (6 bases). Trimming removed 5 bases at V and 3 bases at J, with 20 bases between. The CDR3 runs 16 residues. Per the germline V gene, CDR1 is KGHSH and CDR2 is LQKENI. In DNA, the CDR3 is TGTGCCAGCTCAGAGAATACTAGCTATAGAATCTACGAGCAGTACTTC. Its protein is CASSENTSYRIYEQYF.

The V gene is TRBV7-9, the J gene TRBJ1-2, with a weak D call TRBD1 (5 bases). Looked up from germline, CDR1 is SEHNR and CDR2 is FQNEAQ (reference sequence). The CDR3 runs 12 residues. V lost 5 bases, J lost 7 bases, and 11 bases lay in between. The CDR3 bases are TGTGCCAGCAGCATCAGGGAGGCTGGCTACACCTTC. Residues: CASSIREAGYTF.

J is TRBJ2-7 and V is TRBV7-2; 7 positions agree with TRBD2. There are 15 residues in the CDR3. The V and J ends lost 1 base and 1 base, in that order; junction bases with no gene match: 4. Germline CDR1 and CDR2: SGHTA and FQGNSA. Written as DNA, the CDR3 is TGTGCCAGCAGCTTAGGTCTAGCGGAGTCCTACGAGCAGTACTTC. Translation gives CASSLGLAESYEQYF.